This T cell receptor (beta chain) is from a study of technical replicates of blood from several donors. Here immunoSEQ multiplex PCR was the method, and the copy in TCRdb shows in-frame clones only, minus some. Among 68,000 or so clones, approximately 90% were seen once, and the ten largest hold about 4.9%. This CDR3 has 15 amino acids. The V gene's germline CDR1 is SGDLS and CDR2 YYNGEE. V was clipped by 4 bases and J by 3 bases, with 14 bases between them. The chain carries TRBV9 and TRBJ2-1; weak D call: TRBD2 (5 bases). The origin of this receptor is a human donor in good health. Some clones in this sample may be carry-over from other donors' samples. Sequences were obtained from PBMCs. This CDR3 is CASSPSGNFYNEQFF. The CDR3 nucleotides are TGTGCCAGCAGCCCCAGCGGTAATTTCTACAATGAGCAGTTCTTC.